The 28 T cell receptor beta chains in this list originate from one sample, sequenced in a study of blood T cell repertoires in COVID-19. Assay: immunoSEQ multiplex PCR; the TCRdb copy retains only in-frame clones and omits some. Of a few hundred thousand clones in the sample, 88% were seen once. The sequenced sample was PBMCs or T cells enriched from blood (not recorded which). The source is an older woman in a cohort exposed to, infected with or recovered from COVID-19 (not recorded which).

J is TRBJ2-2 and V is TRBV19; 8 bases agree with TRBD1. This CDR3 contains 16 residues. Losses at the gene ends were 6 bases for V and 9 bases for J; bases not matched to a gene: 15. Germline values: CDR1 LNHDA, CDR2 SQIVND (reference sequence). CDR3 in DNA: TGTGCCAGTAGCGGGATAGGGCAGGGGGCCTGGTGGGAGCTGTTTTTT. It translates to CASSGIGQGAWWELFF.

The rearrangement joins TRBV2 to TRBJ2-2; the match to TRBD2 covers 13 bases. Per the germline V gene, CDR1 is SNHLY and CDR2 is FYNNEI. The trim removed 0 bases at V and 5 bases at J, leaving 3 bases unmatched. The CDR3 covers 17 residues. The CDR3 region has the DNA TGTGCCAGCAGTGAAGCGCTACTAGCGGGAGGGACCGGGGAGCTGTTTTTT. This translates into CASSEALLAGGTGELFF.

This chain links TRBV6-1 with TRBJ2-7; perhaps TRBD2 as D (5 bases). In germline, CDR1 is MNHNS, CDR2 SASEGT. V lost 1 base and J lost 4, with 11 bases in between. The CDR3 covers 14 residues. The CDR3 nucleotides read TGTGCCAGCAGTGAAGTGAGGGAGTCTTACGAGCAGTACTTC. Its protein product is CASSEVRESYEQYF.

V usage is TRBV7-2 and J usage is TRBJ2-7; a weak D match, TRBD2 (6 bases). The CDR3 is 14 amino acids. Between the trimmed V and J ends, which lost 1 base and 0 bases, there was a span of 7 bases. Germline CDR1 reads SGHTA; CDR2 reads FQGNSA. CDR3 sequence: CASSLVRDSYEQYF. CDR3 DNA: TGTGCCAGCAGCTTAGTGCGGGACTCCTACGAGCAGTACTTC.

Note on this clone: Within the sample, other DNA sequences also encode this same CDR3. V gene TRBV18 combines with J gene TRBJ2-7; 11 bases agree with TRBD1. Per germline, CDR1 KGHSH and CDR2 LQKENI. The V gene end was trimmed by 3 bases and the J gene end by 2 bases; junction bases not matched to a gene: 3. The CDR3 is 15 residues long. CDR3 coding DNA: TGTGCCAGCTCACCGCCGGGACAGGGGGCCTACGAGCAGTACTTC. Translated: CASSPPGQGAYEQYF.

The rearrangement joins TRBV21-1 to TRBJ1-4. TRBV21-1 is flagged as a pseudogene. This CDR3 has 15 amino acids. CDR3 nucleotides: TGTGCCAGCAGCAAAACTCCCGGGAGATCTGAAAAACTGTTTTTT. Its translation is CASSKTPGRSEKLFF.

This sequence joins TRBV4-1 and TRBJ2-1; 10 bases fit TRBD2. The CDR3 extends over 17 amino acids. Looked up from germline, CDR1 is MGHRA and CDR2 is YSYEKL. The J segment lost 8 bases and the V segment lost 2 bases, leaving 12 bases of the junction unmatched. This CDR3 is CASSQLGSGRAMYEQFF. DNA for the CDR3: TGCGCCAGCAGCCAATTGGGAAGCGGGAGGGCCATGTATGAGCAGTTCTTC.

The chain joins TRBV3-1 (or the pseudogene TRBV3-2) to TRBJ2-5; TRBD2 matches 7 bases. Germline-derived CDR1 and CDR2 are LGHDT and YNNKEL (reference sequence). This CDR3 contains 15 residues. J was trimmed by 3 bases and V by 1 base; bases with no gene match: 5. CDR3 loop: CASSQGGRNEETQYF. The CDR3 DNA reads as TGTGCCAGCAGCCAAGGCGGGAGAAACGAAGAGACCCAGTACTTC.

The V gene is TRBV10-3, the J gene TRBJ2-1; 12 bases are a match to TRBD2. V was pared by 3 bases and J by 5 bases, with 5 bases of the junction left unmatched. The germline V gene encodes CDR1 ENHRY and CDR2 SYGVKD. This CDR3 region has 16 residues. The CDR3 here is CAISDSRTSGNNEQFF. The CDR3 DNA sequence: TGTGCCATCAGTGACAGTCGGACTAGCGGGAACAATGAGCAGTTCTTC.

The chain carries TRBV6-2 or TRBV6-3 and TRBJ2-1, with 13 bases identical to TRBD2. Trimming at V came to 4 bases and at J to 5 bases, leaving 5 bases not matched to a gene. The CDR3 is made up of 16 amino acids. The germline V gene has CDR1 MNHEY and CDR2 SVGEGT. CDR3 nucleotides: TGTGCCAGCAGTTGGACTAGCGGGAGTCACCACAATGAGCAGTTCTTC. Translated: CASSWTSGSHHNEQFF.

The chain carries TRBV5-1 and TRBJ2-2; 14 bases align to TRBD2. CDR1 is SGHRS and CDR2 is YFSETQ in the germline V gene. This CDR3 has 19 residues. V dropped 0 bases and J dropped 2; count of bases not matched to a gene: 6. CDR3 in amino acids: CASSLAATSGRANTGELFF. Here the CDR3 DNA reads TGCGCCAGCAGCTTGGCAGCGACTAGCGGGAGGGCCAACACCGGGGAGCTGTTTTTT.

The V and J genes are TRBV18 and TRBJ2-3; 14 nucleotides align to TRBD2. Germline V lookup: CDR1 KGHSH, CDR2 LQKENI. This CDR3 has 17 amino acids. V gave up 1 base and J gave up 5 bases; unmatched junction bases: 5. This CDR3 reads CASSPQRTSGRRDTQYF. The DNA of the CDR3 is TGTGCCAGCTCACCACAAAGGACTAGCGGGAGGAGAGATACGCAGTATTTT.

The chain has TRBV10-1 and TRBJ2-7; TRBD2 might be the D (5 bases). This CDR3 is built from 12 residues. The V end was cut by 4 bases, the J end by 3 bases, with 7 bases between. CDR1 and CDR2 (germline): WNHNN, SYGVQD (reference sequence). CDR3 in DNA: TGCGCCAGCAGTGCCAGCGGCTACGAGCAGTACTTC. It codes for CASSASGYEQYF.

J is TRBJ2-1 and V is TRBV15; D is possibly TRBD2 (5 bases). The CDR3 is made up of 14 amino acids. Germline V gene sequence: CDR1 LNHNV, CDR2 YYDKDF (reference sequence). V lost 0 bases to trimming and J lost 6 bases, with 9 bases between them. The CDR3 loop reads CATSRDLALNEQFF. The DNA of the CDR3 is TGTGCCACCAGCAGAGATCTAGCCCTCAATGAGCAGTTCTTC. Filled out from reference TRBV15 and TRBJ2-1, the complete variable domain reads DAMVIQNPRYQVTQFGKPVTLSCSQTLNHNVMYWYQQKSSQAPKLLFHYYDKDFNNEADTPDNFQSRRPNTSFCFLDIRSPGLGDTAMYLCATSRDLALNEQFFGPGTRLTVL.

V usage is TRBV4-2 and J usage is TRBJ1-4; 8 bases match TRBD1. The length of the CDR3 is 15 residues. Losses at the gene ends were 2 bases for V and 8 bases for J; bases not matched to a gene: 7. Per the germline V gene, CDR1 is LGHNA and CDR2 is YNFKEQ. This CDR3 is CASSQPGGGREKLFF. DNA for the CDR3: TGTGCCAGCAGCCAACCAGGGGGCGGTAGGGAAAAACTGTTTTTT.

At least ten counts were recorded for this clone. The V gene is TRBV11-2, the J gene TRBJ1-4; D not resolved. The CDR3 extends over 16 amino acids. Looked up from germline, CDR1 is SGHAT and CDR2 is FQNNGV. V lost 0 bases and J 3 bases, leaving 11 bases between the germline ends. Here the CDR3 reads CASSLEEAIPNEKLFF. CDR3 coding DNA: TGTGCCAGCAGCTTAGAGGAGGCGATACCTAATGAAAAACTGTTTTTT.

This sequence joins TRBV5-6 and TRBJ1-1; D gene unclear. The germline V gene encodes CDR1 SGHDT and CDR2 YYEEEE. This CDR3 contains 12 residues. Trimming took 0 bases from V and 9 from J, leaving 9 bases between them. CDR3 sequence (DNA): TGTGCCAGCAGCTTGGGGCAGGAAAAAGCTTTCTTT. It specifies CASSLGQEKAFF.

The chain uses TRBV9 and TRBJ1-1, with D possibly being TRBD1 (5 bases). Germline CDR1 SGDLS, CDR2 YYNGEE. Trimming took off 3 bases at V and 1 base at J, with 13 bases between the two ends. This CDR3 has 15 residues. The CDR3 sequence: CASSGAGRGNTEAFF. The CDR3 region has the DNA TGTGCCAGCAGCGGAGCAGGGCGGGGGAACACTGAAGCTTTCTTT.

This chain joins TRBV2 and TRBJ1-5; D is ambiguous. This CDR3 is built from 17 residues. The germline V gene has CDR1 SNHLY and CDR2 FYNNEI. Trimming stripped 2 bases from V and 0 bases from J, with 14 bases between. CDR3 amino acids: CASSEIGKRHSNQPQHF. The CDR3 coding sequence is TGTGCCAGCAGTGAAATTGGTAAGAGGCATAGCAATCAGCCCCAGCATTTT.

This chain's CDR3 is CAWGHRGIGTEAFF. Here the CDR3 DNA reads TGTGCCTGGGGACACAGGGGAATAGGCACTGAAGCTTTCTTT. The chain employs TRBV30 and TRBJ1-1, with 7 bases lining up with TRBD1. The trim removed 5 bases at V and 4 bases at J, leaving 10 bases unmatched. CDR1 GTSNPN and CDR2 SVGIG come from the germline V gene (reference sequence). This CDR3 is built from 14 residues.

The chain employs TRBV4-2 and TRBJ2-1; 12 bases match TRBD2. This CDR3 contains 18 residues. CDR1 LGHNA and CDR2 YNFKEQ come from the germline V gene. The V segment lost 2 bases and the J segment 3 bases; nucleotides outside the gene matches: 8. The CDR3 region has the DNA TGTGCCAGCAGCCAACCAAACCCGGGACTAGCGGGCTACAATGAGCAGTTCTTC. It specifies CASSQPNPGLAGYNEQFF.

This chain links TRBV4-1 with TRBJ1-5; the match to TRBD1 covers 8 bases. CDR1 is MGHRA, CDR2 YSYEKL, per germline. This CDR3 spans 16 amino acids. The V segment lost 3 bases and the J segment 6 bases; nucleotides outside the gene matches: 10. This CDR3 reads CASSQLSGGKRQPQHF. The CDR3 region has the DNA TGCGCCAGCAGCCAGCTATCAGGGGGCAAGCGTCAGCCCCAGCATTTT.

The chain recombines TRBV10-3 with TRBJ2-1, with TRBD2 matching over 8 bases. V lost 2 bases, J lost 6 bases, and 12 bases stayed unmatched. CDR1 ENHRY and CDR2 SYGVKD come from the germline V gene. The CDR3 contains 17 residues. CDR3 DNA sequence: TGTGCCATCAGTGAGCCTGAGAGAGCGGGAGCGCTCAATGAGCAGTTCTTC. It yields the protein CAISEPERAGALNEQFF.

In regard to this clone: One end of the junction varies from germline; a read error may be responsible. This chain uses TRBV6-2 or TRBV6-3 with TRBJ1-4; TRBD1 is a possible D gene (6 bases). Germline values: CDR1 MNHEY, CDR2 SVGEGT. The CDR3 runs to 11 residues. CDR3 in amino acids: CASSQGQYRVF. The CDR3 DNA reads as TGTGCCAGCAGTCAAGGACAGTATAGGGTTTTT.

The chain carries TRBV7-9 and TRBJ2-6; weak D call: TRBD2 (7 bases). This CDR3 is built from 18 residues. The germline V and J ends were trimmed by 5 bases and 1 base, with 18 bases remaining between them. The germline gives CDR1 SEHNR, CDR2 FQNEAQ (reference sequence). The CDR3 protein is CASSKGGGSKSGANVLTF. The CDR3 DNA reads TGTGCCAGCAGCAAAGGCGGGGGCTCCAAGTCTGGGGCCAACGTCCTGACTTTC.

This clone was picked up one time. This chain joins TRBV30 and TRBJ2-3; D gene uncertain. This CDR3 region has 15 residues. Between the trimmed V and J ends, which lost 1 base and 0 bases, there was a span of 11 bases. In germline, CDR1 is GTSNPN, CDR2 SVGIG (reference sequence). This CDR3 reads CAWSGGTPSTDTQYF. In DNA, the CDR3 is TGTGCCTGGAGTGGTGGTACTCCTAGCACAGATACGCAGTATTTT.

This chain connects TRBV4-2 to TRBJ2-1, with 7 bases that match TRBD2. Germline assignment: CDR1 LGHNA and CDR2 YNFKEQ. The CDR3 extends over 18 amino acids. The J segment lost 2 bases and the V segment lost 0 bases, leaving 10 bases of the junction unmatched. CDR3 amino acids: CASSQDDMLAEPYNEQFF. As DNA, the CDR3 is TGTGCCAGCAGCCAAGATGATATGCTAGCGGAGCCCTACAATGAGCAGTTCTTC.

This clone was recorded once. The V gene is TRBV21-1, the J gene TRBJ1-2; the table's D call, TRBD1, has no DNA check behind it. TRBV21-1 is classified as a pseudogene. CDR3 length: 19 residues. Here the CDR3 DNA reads TGTGCCAGCAGGGGGCGTGGGTCTGCGGACAGGGGGCTTTACTATGGCTACACCTTC. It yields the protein CASRGRGSADRGLYYGYTF.